Each of the 9 T cell receptor beta chains below was sequenced from the same sample in a study of PD-L1 blockade in urothelial cancer. TCRdb keeps only in-frame clones here, not all; method: immunoSEQ multiplex PCR. The sample yields tens of thousands of clones, 70% to 90% seen once. Time point reported: pretreatment peripheral blood. The sequences come from PBMCs, collected around atezolizumab (anti-PD-L1) treatment. These receptors all stem from a man aged 60 to 69 with urothelial cancer.

The chain couples TRBV6-6 to TRBJ2-5; 10 positions agree with TRBD1. Germline assignment: CDR1 MNHNY and CDR2 SVGAGI (reference sequence). V lost 6 bases to trimming and J lost 4 bases; unmatched junction nucleotides: 2. The length of the CDR3 is 13 residues. Written as DNA, the CDR3 is TGTGCCAGCAGCAGGGACAGGGGAGAGACCCAGTACTTC. As protein: CASSRDRGETQYF.

A single count supports this clone. The chain is built from TRBV5-6 and TRBJ2-7; no clear D. Trimming took 1 base from V and 11 from J, leaving 13 bases between them. The germline V gene encodes CDR1 SGHDT and CDR2 YYEEEE. CDR3 size: 12 residues. The CDR3 sequence is CASSLYRTIEYF. In DNA form, the CDR3 reads TGTGCCAGCAGCTTGTACAGAACGATCGAGTACTTC.

The gene calls are TRBV10-2 and TRBJ2-7, with unresolved D. The CDR3 loop spans 13 amino acids. Per germline, CDR1 WSHSY and CDR2 SAAADI. V was trimmed by 7 bases and J by 0 bases, leaving 10 bases between them. CDR3 residues: CASMEQSSYEQYF. The CDR3 DNA reads TGCGCCAGCATGGAACAGAGCTCCTACGAGCAGTACTTC.

The sample holds a few counts of this clone. This chain uses TRBV5-1 with TRBJ2-1; 11 nucleotides agree with TRBD2. Germline CDR1 and CDR2: SGHRS and YFSETQ. The CDR3 sequence is 14 residues long. After removal of 2 bases from V and 8 bases from J, the junction contained 3 bases not matched to a gene. The chain's CDR3 is CASSFSGGGDEQFF. The CDR3 DNA reads TGCGCCAGCAGCTTTAGCGGGGGGGGAGATGAGCAGTTCTTC.

This clone was found a few times. This chain uses TRBV6-5 with TRBJ1-5; 8 positions agree with TRBD1. Germline-derived CDR1 and CDR2 are MNHEY and SVGAGI. The length of the CDR3 is 14 residues. V lost 6 bases and J lost 6; bases outside the gene matches: 7. The CDR3: CASRGQGRGQPQHF. DNA for the CDR3: TGTGCCAGCAGAGGACAGGGTAGGGGTCAGCCCCAGCATTTT.

The rearrangement uses TRBV5-1 and TRBJ2-3, with 8 positions matching TRBD2. Germline lookup yields CDR1 SGHRS and CDR2 YFSETQ. The CDR3 is 17 residues long. V dropped 0 bases and J dropped 0; count of bases not matched to a gene: 6. The CDR3, as DNA: TGCGCCAGCAGCTTGGCCGCCGGGGGGGCAAGCACAGATACGCAGTATTTT. It codes for CASSLAAGGASTDTQYF. The whole variable domain, remainder taken from reference TRBV5-1 and TRBJ2-3, is KAGVTQTPRYLIKTRGQQVTLSCSPISGHRSVSWYQQTPGQGLQFLFEYFSETQRNKGNFPGRFSGRQFSNSRSEMNVSTLELGDSALYLCASSLAAGGASTDTQYFGPGTRLTVL.

V and J are TRBV30 and TRBJ2-3; TRBD2 matches at 7 bases. Germline V CDR1 and CDR2: GTSNPN, SVGIG (reference sequence). This CDR3 spans 14 amino acids. Trimming at V came to 0 bases and at J to 6 bases, leaving 6 bases not matched to a gene. As DNA, the CDR3 is TGTGCCTGGAGTGTGTCCCGGGGGGTGGATACGCAGTATTTT. Protein sequence: CAWSVSRGVDTQYF.

The V and J genes are TRBV18 and TRBJ2-7, with 7 bases identical to TRBD1. The CDR3 totals 13 residues. V shed 2 bases and J 7 bases; nucleotides not matched to a gene: 5. CDR1 is KGHSH and CDR2 is LQKENI in the germline V gene. The CDR3 loop reads CASSPSGQLEQYF. The CDR3 nucleotides are TGTGCCAGCTCACCATCGGGACAGTTAGAGCAGTACTTC.

The chain carries TRBV28 and TRBJ1-1; D uncertain. Germline CDR1 and CDR2: MDHEN and SYDVKM. V lost 4 bases, J lost 4 bases, and 10 bases lay in between. CDR3 length equals 13 residues. The CDR3 loop is CASSSGSTTEAFF. The CDR3 region has the DNA TGTGCCAGCAGTTCGGGTAGTACCACTGAAGCTTTCTTT.